Listed below are T cell receptor beta chains from one sample, sequenced in a study of CD8+ T cells in alopecia areata. Some clones are missing from TCRdb's copy, which holds only in-frame ones; the method was immunoSEQ multiplex PCR. The sample yields about 260,000 clones, about 62% seen once. The material was CD4+ T cells sorted from blood, obtained around week 54, from a patient treated with tofacitinib. The receptors come from a human donor with alopecia areata. CDR3s include the opening cysteine and the closing phenylalanine or tryptophan. The D gene is left open where the match is weak. Size tells how often a clone was seen (once, few, many) or the class of an expanded clone, and some rows leave it out.

D gene	clone size	V gene	J gene	CDR3 protein	CDR3 DNA
.	.	TRBV5-1	TRBJ2-7	CASSSDSYEQYF	TGCGCCAGCAGCTCGGACAGCTACGAGCAGTACTTC
TRBD1	.	TRBV4-1	TRBJ2-3	CASSQGQGARGTDTQYF	TGCGCCAGCAGCCAAGGACAGGGGGCGCGCGGCACAGATACGCAGTATTTT
.	.	TRBV4-1	TRBJ1-2	CASSQEGQVGPYGYTF	TGCGCCAGCAGCCAAGAGGGGCAGGTTGGCCCCTATGGCTACACCTTC
TRBD1	.	TRBV29-1	TRBJ1-1	CSVGQGPDTEAFF	TGCAGCGTCGGACAGGGGCCAGACACTGAAGCTTTCTTT
TRBD2	.	TRBV5-1	TRBJ2-7	CASSLLAGPAYEQYF	TGCGCCAGCAGCTTACTAGCGGGCCCGGCTTACGAGCAGTACTTC
.	.	TRBV7-3	TRBJ2-3	CASSSGGAGLWYF	TGTGCCAGCAGCTCCGGAGGGGCGGGTCTGTGGTATTTT
TRBD2	.	TRBV11-2	TRBJ2-1	CASSLDLLAGEDEQFF	TGTGCCAGCAGCTTAGATTTACTAGCGGGGGAAGATGAGCAGTTCTTC
.	.	TRBV11-3	TRBJ2-3	CASSFGGMGSDTQYF	TGTGCCAGCAGCTTCGGCGGGATGGGGTCAGATACGCAGTATTTT
.	.	TRBV30	TRBJ2-2	CAWSVVQGYTGELFF	TGTGCCTGGAGTGTCGTTCAGGGGTACACCGGGGAGCTGTTTTTT
TRBD1	.	TRBV6-6	TRBJ1-6	CASSISGQGNSPLHF	TGTGCCAGCAGTATTTCGGGACAGGGGAATTCACCCCTCCACTTT
TRBD1	few	TRBV29-1	TRBJ2-7	CSVAKGTGGAYEQYF	TGCAGCGTCGCCAAGGGGACAGGGGGAGCCTACGAGCAGTACTTC
.	.	TRBV7-2	TRBJ2-3	CASSSMDADTQYF	TGTGCCAGCAGCTCCATGGACGCAGATACGCAGTATTTT
TRBD1	.	TRBV5-1	TRBJ2-6	CASSVTTGAARANVLTF	TGCGCCAGCAGCGTAACGACAGGGGCCGCCCGGGCCAACGTCCTGACTTTC
.	.	TRBV7-2	TRBJ2-7	CASSALELSYEQYF	TGTGCCAGCAGCGCTCTTGAGCTTTCCTACGAGCAGTACTTC
TRBD1	.	TRBV10-3	TRBJ2-1	CAISESLGQPNNEQFF	TGTGCCATCAGTGAGTCCTTGGGACAGCCAAACAATGAGCAGTTCTTC
TRBD1	.	TRBV27	TRBJ1-2	CASSLAGGNYGYTF	TGTGCCAGCAGTTTAGCAGGGGGTAACTATGGCTACACCTTC
.	.	TRBV7-7	TRBJ2-7	CASSFSRGSEQYF	TGTGCTAGCAGCTTTTCCCGAGGAAGCGAGCAGTACTTC
.	.	TRBV30	TRBJ1-5	CAWSWRQGSNQPQHF	TGTGCCTGGAGTTGGAGGCAGGGAAGCAATCAGCCCCAGCATTTT
.	few	TRBV29-1	TRBJ2-5	CSVLRPETQYF	TGCAGCGTCCTCCGGCCAGAGACCCAGTACTTC
.	.	TRBV29-1	TRBJ1-3	CSARVGNTIYF	TGCAGCGCCCGAGTCGGAAACACCATATATTTT
.	.	TRBV2	TRBJ2-6	CASSEAGGRTLSGANVLTF	TGTGCCAGCAGTGAAGCTGGGGGACGGACACTCTCTGGGGCCAACGTCCTGACTTTC
.	.	TRBV11-3	TRBJ2-5	CASSSSSLQETQYF	TGTGCCAGCAGCTCTTCCTCCCTCCAAGAGACCCAGTACTTC
.	.	TRBV5-1	TRBJ1-6	CASAMGVDNSPLHF	TGCGCCAGCGCGATGGGGGTGGATAATTCACCCCTCCACTTT
.	.	TRBV6-1	TRBJ2-2	CASSIEVNTGELFF	TGTGCCAGCAGCATAGAGGTGAACACCGGGGAGCTGTTTTTT
.	.	TRBV15	TRBJ1-2	CATTDVSEIAYGYTF	TGTGCCACCACCGACGTGTCCGAGATAGCATATGGCTACACCTTC
.	few	TRBV29-1	TRBJ2-5	CSVGPPGEIETQYF	TGCAGCGTTGGCCCCCCAGGGGAGATAGAGACCCAGTACTTC
TRBD2	.	TRBV7-2	TRBJ2-5	CASSQGLALAQYF	TGTGCCAGCAGCCAAGGACTAGCCCTAGCCCAGTACTTC
.	.	TRBV4-1	TRBJ2-6	CASSQDKGRISGANVLTF	TGCGCCAGCAGCCAAGATAAGGGCAGAATCTCTGGGGCCAACGTCCTGACTTTC
.	once	TRBV2	TRBJ2-3	CASRGQSTDTQYF	TGTGCCAGCCGCGGGCAGTCCACAGATACGCAGTATTTT
.	.	TRBV19	TRBJ2-3	CASSFERSTDTQYF	TGTGCCAGTAGTTTCGAGCGGAGCACAGATACGCAGTATTTT
TRBD1	.	TRBV4-3	TRBJ1-2	CASSQALGGGQGFSGYTF	TGCGCCAGCAGCCAAGCTCTTGGTGGGGGACAGGGGTTCTCTGGCTACACCTTC
.	.	TRBV18	TRBJ2-7	CASSSSYEQYF	TGTGCCAGCTCGAGTTCCTACGAGCAGTACTTC
.	few	TRBV18	TRBJ2-3	CASSPTGSDTQYF	TGTGCCAGCTCACCAACAGGTTCAGATACGCAGTATTTT
TRBD1	.	TRBV29-1	TRBJ2-4	CSVTGTGVSHANIQYF	TGCAGCGTTACCGGGACAGGGGTATCTCACGCAAACATTCAGTACTTC
.	.	TRBV6-1	TRBJ1-1	CASSALPGTEAFF	TGTGCCAGCAGTGCTCTTCCGGGCACTGAAGCTTTCTTT
.	.	TRBV30	TRBJ1-2	CAWARDTGKGYTF	TGTGCCTGGGCCCGGGACACGGGGAAAGGCTACACCTTC
.	.	TRBV2	TRBJ2-5	CASRLGAQETQYF	TGTGCCAGCAGGTTAGGGGCCCAAGAGACCCAGTACTTC
.	few	TRBV4-1	TRBJ2-2	CASSVHTGELFF	TGCGCCAGCAGCGTTCACACCGGGGAGCTGTTTTTT
.	.	TRBV7-9	TRBJ2-5	CASSLYVSQETQYF	TGTGCCAGCAGCTTATACGTTAGCCAAGAGACCCAGTACTTC
.	few	TRBV12-5	TRBJ1-1	CASGLIGEAFF	TGTGCTAGTGGTTTGATAGGTGAAGCTTTCTTT
.	.	TRBV29-1	TRBJ2-5	CSVDAVPETQYF	TGCAGCGTTGATGCAGTTCCGGAGACCCAGTACTTC
.	.	TRBV6-5	TRBJ2-4	CASSRPGGAKNIQYF	TGTGCCAGCAGTCGTCCCGGAGGGGCCAAAAACATTCAGTACTTC
.	few	TRBV29-1	TRBJ2-7	CSVTEGAYEQYF	TGCAGCGTTACGGAGGGGGCCTACGAGCAGTACTTC
TRBD1	few	TRBV6-5	TRBJ1-6	CASSYHPTGMGSPLHF	TGTGCCAGCAGTTACCACCCGACAGGGATGGGGTCACCCCTCCACTTT
TRBD1	.	TRBV7-8	TRBJ1-1	CASSNRQGVSTEAFF	TGTGCCAGCAGCAACAGACAGGGCGTGAGCACTGAAGCTTTCTTT
.	many	TRBV2	TRBJ1-1	CASSDRTTNTEAFF	TGTGCCAGCAGTGATCGGACAACGAACACTGAAGCTTTCTTT
TRBD2	few	TRBV5-1	TRBJ2-3	CASSPTISGGPDTQYF	TGCGCCAGCAGCCCCACAATTAGCGGGGGTCCAGATACGCAGTATTTT
.	.	TRBV25-1	TRBJ1-2	CASGQYYGYTF	TGTGCCAGTGGGCAGTACTATGGCTACACCTTC
.	.	TRBV5-1	TRBJ1-2	CASSENTDYGYTF	TGCGCCAGCAGCGAGAATACCGACTATGGCTACACCTTC
.	many	TRBV10-3	TRBJ2-3	CAISEPRLRQTDTQYF	TGTGCCATCAGTGAGCCGCGCTTGAGACAGACCGATACGCAGTATTTT
.	.	TRBV25-1	TRBJ1-2	CASSEVIRGFDGYTF	TGTGCCAGCAGTGAAGTTATCAGGGGCTTCGATGGCTACACCTTC
TRBD1	.	TRBV5-1	TRBJ2-4	CASSLVGQGAIENIQYF	TGCGCCAGCAGCTTGGTAGGACAGGGGGCCATCGAAAACATTCAGTACTTC
.	.	TRBV13	TRBJ1-6	CASSSKGDSPLHF	TGTGCCAGCAGCTCCAAGGGAGACTCACCCCTCCACTTT
.	few	TRBV7-3	TRBJ1-1	CASSLIQLNTEAFF	TGTGCCAGCAGCTTAATACAGCTGAACACTGAAGCTTTCTTT
.	once	TRBV11-2	TRBJ2-5	CASSVMDREETQYF	TGTGCCAGCAGCGTAATGGACAGAGAAGAGACCCAGTACTTC
.	.	TRBV4-2	TRBJ2-5	CASSQDSLETQYF	TGTGCCAGCAGCCAAGACAGCTTGGAGACCCAGTACTTC
TRBD1	.	TRBV2	TRBJ1-1	CARLGTGALSTEAFF	TGTGCCAGATTGGGGACAGGGGCCTTGAGCACTGAAGCTTTCTTT
.	few	TRBV15	TRBJ2-1	CATSRDYGGSDEQFF	TGTGCCACCAGCAGAGATTACGGAGGTTCCGATGAGCAGTTCTTC